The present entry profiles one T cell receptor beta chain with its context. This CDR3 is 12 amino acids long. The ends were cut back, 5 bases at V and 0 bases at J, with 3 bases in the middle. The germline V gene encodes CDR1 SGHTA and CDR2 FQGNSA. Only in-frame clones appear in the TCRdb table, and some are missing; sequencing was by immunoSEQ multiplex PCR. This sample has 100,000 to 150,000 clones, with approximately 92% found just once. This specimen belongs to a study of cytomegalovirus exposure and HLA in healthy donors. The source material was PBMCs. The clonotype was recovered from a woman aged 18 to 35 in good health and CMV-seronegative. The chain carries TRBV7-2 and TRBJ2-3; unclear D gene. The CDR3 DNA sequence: TGTGCCAGCAGCGCGAGCACAGATACGCAGTATTTT. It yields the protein CASSASTDTQYF. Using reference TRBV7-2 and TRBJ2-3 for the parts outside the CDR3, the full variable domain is GAGVSQSPSNKVTEKGKDVELRCDPISGHTALYWYRQSLGQGLEFLIYFQGNSAPDKSGLPSDRFSAERTGGSVSTLTIQRTQQEDSAVYLCASSASTDTQYFGPGTRLTVL.